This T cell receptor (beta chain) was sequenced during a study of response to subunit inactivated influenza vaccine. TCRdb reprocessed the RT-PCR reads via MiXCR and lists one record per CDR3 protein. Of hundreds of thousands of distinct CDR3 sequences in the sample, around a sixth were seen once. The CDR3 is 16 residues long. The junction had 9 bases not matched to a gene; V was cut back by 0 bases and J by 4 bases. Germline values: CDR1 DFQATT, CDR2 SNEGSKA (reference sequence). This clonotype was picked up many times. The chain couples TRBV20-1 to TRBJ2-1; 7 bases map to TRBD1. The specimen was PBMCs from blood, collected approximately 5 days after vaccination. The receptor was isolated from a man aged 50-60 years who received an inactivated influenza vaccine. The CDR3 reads CSARDLDRPPYNEQFF. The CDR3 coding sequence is TGCAGTGCTAGAGATTTGGACAGGCCGCCTTACAATGAGCAGTTCTTC.